This T cell receptor (beta chain) is from a study of T cell responses to AZD1222 COVID-19 vaccine. Study-wide results and caveats: Clonal diversity was possibly underestimated, and the donors were mostly white British, with more females. Among vaccine-associated CD4 TCRs, coverage spanned spike, with dominance at 160-218 and 743-854. Spike-specific TCR depth and breadth grew after two AZD1222 doses. At baseline, just five or six AZD1222 recipients tested seropositive.

Trimming took off 4 bases at V and 6 bases at J, with 16 bases between the two ends. The CDR3 totals 14 residues. In germline, CDR1 is LGHDT, CDR2 YNNKEL (reference sequence). As regards this clone: What it recognizes is unknown.

Libraries were prepared by immunoSEQ multiplex PCR; TCRdb keeps only in-frame clonotypes and omits some of them. The profile shows roughly 120,000 clones, 92% of them singletons. The genes are TRBV3-1 (or the pseudogene TRBV3-2) and TRBJ2-7, with D perhaps matching TRBD2 (6 bases). Material: peripheral blood, obtained on day 0 of AZD1222 vaccination. The receptor's source is an adult in good health. The CDR3 bases are TGTGCCAGCAGCCTGTCCCGGGCGGGGAGCGAGCAGTACTTC. It is translated as CASSLSRAGSEQYF.